The present T cell receptor beta chain was sequenced within a study of blood T cell repertoires in COVID-19. This clone was seen repeatedly, ten times or more. Some clones are missing from TCRdb's copy, which holds only in-frame ones; the method was immunoSEQ multiplex PCR. The sample holds 90,000 to 100,000 clones, about 80% seen once. The TCR originated in a man aged 70-80 years with acute or convalescent COVID-19. The sequenced sample consisted of peripheral blood.

CDR3 residues: CASSQDFPAQGVGAQYF. The CDR3 coding sequence is TGTGCCAGCAGCCAAGATTTCCCCGCCCAGGGGGTAGGGGCGCAGTATTTT. This chain joins TRBV4-2 and TRBJ2-3, with 7 bases matching TRBD1. This CDR3 contains 17 residues. The junction had 16 bases not matched to a gene; V was cut back by 0 bases and J by 10 bases. Germline lookup yields CDR1 LGHNA and CDR2 YNFKEQ.